These 28 T cell receptor beta chains were sequenced from one sample in a study of cytomegalovirus exposure and HLA in healthy donors. The PCR ran on 60 Vbeta and 13 Jbeta primers. Data came from immunoSEQ multiplex PCR; TCRdb stores just in-frame clones and leaves some out. The data show approximately 210,000 clones, 79% seen once. What was sequenced was PBMCs. These TCRs come from a girl aged 10 to 17 in good health and CMV-seropositive.

The chain is built from TRBV4-1 and TRBJ2-7; TRBD1 matches 7 bases. Trimming at V came to 0 bases and at J to 3 bases, leaving 20 bases not matched to a gene. Germline assignment: CDR1 MGHRA and CDR2 YSYEKL. The CDR3 is 20 residues long. The CDR3 bases are TGCGCCAGCAGCCAAGAGCCCATAACTACTCTGACAGGGATCCACTACGAGCAGTACTTC. It codes for CASSQEPITTLTGIHYEQYF.

The chain combines TRBV11-3 with TRBJ2-1, with 8 bases matching TRBD2. The V and J ends lost 0 bases and 2 bases, in that order; junction bases with no gene match: 3. This CDR3 is built from 16 residues. Germline V gene data show CDR1 as SGHNT and CDR2 as YENEEA. For the CDR3, the DNA is TGTGCCAGCAGCTTAGAGTGGGGACTAGCCTACAATGAGCAGTTCTTC. Translating it yields CASSLEWGLAYNEQFF.

This chain links TRBV2 with TRBJ2-5; 7 positions agree with TRBD1. Looked up from germline, CDR1 is SNHLY and CDR2 is FYNNEI. Trimming cost V 6 bases and J 3 bases; bases outside gene matches: 7. The CDR3 runs to 14 residues. The CDR3 reads CASREITGEETQYF. DNA for the CDR3: TGTGCCAGCAGAGAAATTACAGGGGAAGAGACCCAGTACTTC.

The chain is built from TRBV21-1 and TRBJ2-6; the table assigns TRBD1, which was not confirmed against the DNA. TRBV21-1 is a known pseudogene. The CDR3 contains 17 residues. The CDR3 bases are TGTGCCAGCAGCAACCGACAGGCCGTCTCTGGGGCCAACGTCCTGACTTTC. Its protein product is CASSNRQAVSGANVLTF.

This clone was observed a few times. V is TRBV11-3 and J is TRBJ2-7; D remains unclear. Germline V gives CDR1 SGHNT, CDR2 YENEEA. This CDR3 contains 16 residues. V lost 0 bases to trimming and J lost 8 bases, with 20 bases between them. In nucleotides, the CDR3 is TGTGCCAGCAGCTTAGATCTCCCTAGTCCTCCTACGCAGCAGTACTTC. Encoded protein: CASSLDLPSPPTQQYF.

The gene calls are TRBV14 and TRBJ2-3, with D hard to call. Deletions cut 1 base from V and 1 base from J, with 6 bases between. The length of the CDR3 is 14 residues. The germline gives CDR1 SGHDN, CDR2 FVKESK. In nucleotides, the CDR3 is TGTGCCAGCAGCCAAGTCAGTCGCACAGATACGCAGTATTTT. It encodes CASSQVSRTDTQYF.

The chain links TRBV13 to TRBJ2-2; 9 positions match TRBD1. The CDR3 loop spans 14 amino acids. The V segment lost 4 bases and the J segment 7 bases; nucleotides outside the gene matches: 4. CDR1 and CDR2 (germline): PRHDT, FYEKMQ (reference sequence). The CDR3: CASSSNRGRGELFF. For the CDR3, the DNA is TGTGCCAGCAGCTCCAACAGGGGGCGCGGGGAGCTGTTTTTT.

The rearrangement links TRBV5-1 to TRBJ2-2; D uncertain. Per the germline V gene, CDR1 is SGHRS and CDR2 is YFSETQ. V was pared by 1 base and J by 0 bases, with 7 bases between. The CDR3 spans 15 residues. CDR3 region: CASSLNSANTGELFF. CDR3 bases: TGCGCCAGCAGCTTGAATAGTGCGAACACCGGGGAGCTGTTTTTT.

This clone was seen a handful of times. CDR3 sequence (DNA): TGCGCCAGCAGTGAAGGGGGCCGGGGACACGAGCAGTACTTC. Amino acids: CASSEGGRGHEQYF. The chain couples TRBV10-1 to TRBJ2-7; 7 bases are shared with TRBD1. Trimming cost V 3 bases and J 5 bases; bases outside gene matches: 7. Germline CDR1 reads WNHNN; CDR2 reads SYGVQD (reference sequence). This CDR3 contains 14 residues.

The genes are TRBV6-5 and TRBJ2-7; 8 positions agree with TRBD2. V trimming: 6 bases; J trimming: 2 bases; junction bases outside the gene matches: 9. The CDR3 spans 15 residues. CDR1 and CDR2 (germline): MNHEY, SVGAGI. The CDR3 is CASSTQRGIPYEQYF. The CDR3 DNA sequence: TGTGCCAGCAGCACTCAGCGGGGGATCCCCTACGAGCAGTACTTC.

The V and J genes are TRBV9 and TRBJ2-1, with D tentatively TRBD1 (5 bases). Looked up from germline, CDR1 is SGDLS and CDR2 is YYNGEE. V was cut by 7 bases and J by 13 bases, with 15 bases left in between. The CDR3 spans 11 residues. DNA of the CDR3: TGTGCCAGCCCACGTAGGACAAGACAGTTCTTC. It specifies CASPRRTRQFF.

The chain couples TRBV14 to TRBJ2-2; tentatively, D is TRBD1 (6 bases). The CDR3 length is 17 residues. Germline V gene sequence: CDR1 SGHDN, CDR2 FVKESK. V was trimmed by 2 bases and J by 6 bases, leaving 19 bases between them. CDR3 bases: TGTGCCAGCAGCCAATACACAGGGCTCAGGTATTCCGGGGAGCTGTTTTTT. Protein product: CASSQYTGLRYSGELFF. Supplemented by reference TRBV14 and TRBJ2-2, the full variable domain reads EAGVTQFPSHSVIEKGQTVTLRCDPISGHDNLYWYRRVMGKEIKFLLHFVKESKQDESGMPNNRFLAERTGGTYSTLKVQPAELEDSGVYFCASSQYTGLRYSGELFFGEGSRLTVL.

The V and J genes are TRBV4-1 and TRBJ1-6; no definite D call. V gave up 1 base and J gave up 0 bases, with 7 bases separating them. The CDR3 length is 16 residues. Looked up from germline, CDR1 is MGHRA and CDR2 is YSYEKL. The CDR3 protein is CASSQVRGSYNSPLHF. As DNA, the CDR3 is TGCGCCAGCAGCCAAGTGCGGGGCTCCTATAATTCACCCCTCCACTTT.

V usage is TRBV18 and J usage is TRBJ2-1; 7 nucleotides align to TRBD2. The length of the CDR3 is 13 residues. The V and J ends lost 3 bases and 9 bases, in that order; junction bases with no gene match: 5. The germline gives CDR1 KGHSH, CDR2 LQKENI. CDR3 in amino acids: CASSPSLAAEQFF. The CDR3, as DNA: TGTGCCAGCTCACCTAGTCTAGCGGCTGAGCAGTTCTTC.

This chain joins TRBV5-6 and TRBJ1-2; 9 positions agree with TRBD1. With V trimmed by 4 bases and J by 5 bases, 3 bases remained unmatched. Germline loops: CDR1 SGHDT, CDR2 YYEEEE. This CDR3 region has 13 residues. The CDR3 DNA reads as TGTGCCAGCAGCCAGGACAGGGGATATGGCTACACCTTC. Translation gives CASSQDRGYGYTF.

This clone was seen once. CDR3 coding DNA: TGTGCCAGCAGGTCATGGGGCCAGGACTATGGCTACACCTTC. Protein sequence: CASRSWGQDYGYTF. The rearrangement joins TRBV5-5 to TRBJ1-2, with D maybe TRBD1 (5 bases). The CDR3 runs to 14 residues. CDR1 and CDR2 (germline): SGHKS, YYEKEE (reference sequence). V lost 5 bases and J 3 bases, leaving 14 bases between the germline ends.

This clone appeared once. The chain recombines TRBV5-8 with TRBJ1-1; 7 bases map to TRBD1. Germline V lookup: CDR1 SGHTS, CDR2 YDEGEE. The CDR3 is 20 amino acids. The ends lost 4 bases at V and 1 base at J; junction bases unmatched: 22. CDR3 in DNA: TGTGCCAGCAGCGTGGGCCTGAGTGACAGGGATTGGAGGGAGAACACTGAAGCTTTCTTT. This gives the protein CASSVGLSDRDWRENTEAFF.

V and J are TRBV19 and TRBJ2-2; TRBD2 matches 8 bases. Germline values: CDR1 LNHDA, CDR2 SQIVND (reference sequence). The CDR3 loop spans 18 amino acids. Trimming at V came to 6 bases and at J to 1 base, leaving 13 bases not matched to a gene. CDR3 residues: CASSPSPRGAGNTGELFF. The CDR3 DNA follows: TGTGCCAGTAGCCCGTCCCCGCGGGGGGCGGGGAACACCGGGGAGCTGTTTTTT. Full variable domain (remainder filled in from reference TRBV19 and TRBJ2-2): DGGITQSPKYLFRKEGQNVTLSCEQNLNHDAMYWYRQDPGQGLRLIYYSQIVNDFQKGDIAEGYSVSREKKESFPLTVTSAQKNPTAFYLCASSPSPRGAGNTGELFFGEGSRLTVL.

The J gene is TRBJ2-6, the V gene TRBV19; D is uncertain. Per germline, CDR1 LNHDA and CDR2 SQIVND (reference sequence). With 6 bases removed from V and 2 bases from J, the gap between germline ends came to 17 bases. The CDR3 covers 17 residues. The CDR3, as DNA: TGTGCCAGTAGCACTGGAGTCAGCTTTCCTGGGGCCAACGTCCTGACTTTC. Residues: CASSTGVSFPGANVLTF. Filled out from reference TRBV19 and TRBJ2-6, the complete variable domain reads DGGITQSPKYLFRKEGQNVTLSCEQNLNHDAMYWYRQDPGQGLRLIYYSQIVNDFQKGDIAEGYSVSREKKESFPLTVTSAQKNPTAFYLCASSTGVSFPGANVLTFGAGSRLTVL.

This clone was seen a few times. The chain links TRBV30 to TRBJ2-7; D may be TRBD1 (6 bases). The CDR3 has 13 amino acids. V was trimmed by 2 bases and J by 2 bases, leaving 10 bases between them. Per germline, CDR1 GTSNPN and CDR2 SVGIG (reference sequence). CDR3 region: CAWSMGHPYEQYF. In nucleotides, the CDR3 is TGTGCCTGGAGTATGGGACACCCCTACGAGCAGTACTTC.

The chain carries TRBV29-1 and TRBJ1-2; D might be TRBD1 (5 bases). Germline V lookup: CDR1 SQVTM, CDR2 ANQGSEA. There are 18 residues in the CDR3. Trimming took 7 bases from V and 4 from J, leaving 31 bases between them. CDR3 region: CSDTIPEGRGEFSYGYTF. CDR3 in DNA: TGCAGCGACACGATACCGGAGGGACGGGGCGAGTTTTCCTATGGCTACACCTTC.

This chain joins TRBV15 and TRBJ2-2; 7 bases are shared with TRBD1. Germline V gives CDR1 LNHNV, CDR2 YYDKDF (reference sequence). Losses at the gene ends were 3 bases for V and 5 bases for J; bases not matched to a gene: 15. The CDR3 covers 18 residues. The CDR3: CATSSYKLHRGLTGELFF. The CDR3 coding sequence is TGTGCCACCAGCAGCTACAAACTCCACAGGGGTCTGACCGGGGAGCTGTTTTTT.

This clone was seen only a few times. This chain connects TRBV25-1 to TRBJ1-2; 10 bases fit TRBD1. This CDR3 is 14 amino acids long. V was pared by 3 bases and J by 7 bases, with 5 bases of the junction left unmatched. Germline V gene lookup returns CDR1 MGHDK and CDR2 SYGVNS. CDR3: CASSERQGAAGYTF. CDR3 coding DNA: TGTGCCAGCAGTGAGAGACAGGGGGCCGCTGGCTACACCTTC.

This clone showed up just a few times. V and J are TRBV5-1 and TRBJ2-3; 15 bases agree with TRBD2. The CDR3 runs 17 residues. Germline values: CDR1 SGHRS, CDR2 YFSETQ. V was clipped by 4 bases and J by 4 bases; unmatched bases: 7. CDR3 DNA sequence: TGCGCCAGCAGCACCCGGACTAGCGGGGGGGCCGCAGATACGCAGTATTTT. This codes for CASSTRTSGGAADTQYF. The complete variable domain, with remaining parts taken from reference TRBV5-1 and TRBJ2-3, reads KAGVTQTPRYLIKTRGQQVTLSCSPISGHRSVSWYQQTPGQGLQFLFEYFSETQRNKGNFPGRFSGRQFSNSRSEMNVSTLELGDSALYLCASSTRTSGGAADTQYFGPGTRLTVL.

CDR3 sequence reads: CASSEGGQIYEQYF. CDR3 in DNA: TGTGCCAGCAGTGAAGGAGGGCAGATATACGAGCAGTACTTC. J is TRBJ2-7 and V is TRBV6-1, with D perhaps TRBD2 (5 bases). The CDR3 is 14 residues long. Germline V gives CDR1 MNHNS, CDR2 SASEGT. V lost 1 base and J lost 4, with 11 bases in between.

This clone was seen a handful of times. The chain joins TRBV25-1 to TRBJ1-6; D might be TRBD1 (6 bases). This CDR3 is built from 12 residues. The V gene's germline CDR1 is MGHDK and CDR2 SYGVNS. The V and J ends lost 6 bases and 14 bases respectively, with 14 bases between them. The CDR3, as DNA: TGTGCCAGCAGGGACAGTTACATCGCCCTCCACTTT. Translating it yields CASRDSYIALHF.

This clone was counted a few times. The genes are TRBV7-8 and TRBJ1-1; D gene unclear. Trimming cost V 5 bases and J 5 bases, with 12 bases left between them. The germline gives CDR1 SGHVS, CDR2 FQNEAQ. The CDR3 loop spans 13 amino acids. The CDR3 protein is CASSAPTRTEAFF. The CDR3, as DNA: TGTGCCAGCAGCGCCCCGACACGGACTGAAGCTTTCTTT.

This chain links TRBV4-1 with TRBJ1-1, with D uncertain. V was pared by 0 bases and J by 3 bases, with 8 bases between. The CDR3 covers 14 residues. Germline V CDR1 and CDR2: MGHRA, YSYEKL. CDR3 in amino acids: CASSQDREDTEAFF. DNA of the CDR3: TGCGCCAGCAGCCAAGATCGCGAGGACACTGAAGCTTTCTTT.